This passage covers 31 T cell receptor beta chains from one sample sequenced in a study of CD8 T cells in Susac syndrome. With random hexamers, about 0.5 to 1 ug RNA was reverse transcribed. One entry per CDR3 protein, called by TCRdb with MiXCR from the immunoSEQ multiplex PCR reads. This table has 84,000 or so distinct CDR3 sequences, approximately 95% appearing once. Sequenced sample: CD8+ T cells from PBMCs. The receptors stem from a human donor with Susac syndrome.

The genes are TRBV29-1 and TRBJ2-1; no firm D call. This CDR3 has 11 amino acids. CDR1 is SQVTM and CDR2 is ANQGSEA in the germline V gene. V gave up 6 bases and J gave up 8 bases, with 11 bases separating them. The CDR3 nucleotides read TGCAGCGTCCCATGGGCGGATGAGCAGTTCTTC. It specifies CSVPWADEQFF.

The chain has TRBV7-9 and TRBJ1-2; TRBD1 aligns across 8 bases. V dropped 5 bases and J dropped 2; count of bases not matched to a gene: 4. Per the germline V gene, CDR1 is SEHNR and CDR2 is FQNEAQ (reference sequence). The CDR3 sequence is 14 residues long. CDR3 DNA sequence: TGTGCCAGCAGCCAGGACAGGGAGAACTATGGCTACACCTTC. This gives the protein CASSQDRENYGYTF.

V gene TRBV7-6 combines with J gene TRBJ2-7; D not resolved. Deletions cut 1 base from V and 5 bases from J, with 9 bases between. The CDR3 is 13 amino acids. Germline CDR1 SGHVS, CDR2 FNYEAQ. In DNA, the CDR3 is TGTGCCAGCAGCTTAGTGATCCTTGACGAGCAGTACTTC. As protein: CASSLVILDEQYF.

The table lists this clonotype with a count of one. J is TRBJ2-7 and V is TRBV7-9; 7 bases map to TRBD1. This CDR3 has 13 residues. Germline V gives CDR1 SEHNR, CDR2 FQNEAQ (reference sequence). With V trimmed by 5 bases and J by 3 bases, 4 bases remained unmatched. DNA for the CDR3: TGTGCCAGCAGCCGGGACAGCGACTACGAGCAGTACTTC. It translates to CASSRDSDYEQYF.

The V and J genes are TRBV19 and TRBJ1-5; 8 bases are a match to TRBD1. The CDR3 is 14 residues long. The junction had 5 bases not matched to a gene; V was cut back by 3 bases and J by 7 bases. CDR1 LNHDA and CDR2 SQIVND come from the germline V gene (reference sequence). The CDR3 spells CASSIPGGGQPQHF. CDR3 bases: TGTGCCAGTAGTATCCCAGGGGGCGGGCAGCCCCAGCATTTT. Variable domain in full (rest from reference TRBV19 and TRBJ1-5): DGGITQSPKYLFRKEGQNVTLSCEQNLNHDAMYWYRQDPGQGLRLIYYSQIVNDFQKGDIAEGYSVSREKKESFPLTVTSAQKNPTAFYLCASSIPGGGQPQHFGDGTRLSIL.

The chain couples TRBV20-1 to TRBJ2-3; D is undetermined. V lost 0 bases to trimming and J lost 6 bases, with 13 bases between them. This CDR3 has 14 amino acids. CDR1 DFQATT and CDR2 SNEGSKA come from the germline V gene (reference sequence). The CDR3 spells CSARDGNTADTQYF. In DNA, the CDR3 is TGCAGTGCTAGAGATGGCAATACGGCGGATACGCAGTATTTT.

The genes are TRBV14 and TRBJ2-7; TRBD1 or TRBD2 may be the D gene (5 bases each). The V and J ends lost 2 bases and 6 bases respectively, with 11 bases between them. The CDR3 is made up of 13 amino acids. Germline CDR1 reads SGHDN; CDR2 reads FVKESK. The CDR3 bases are TGTGCCAGCAGCCAACCGGGACGAATCGAGCAGTACTTC. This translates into CASSQPGRIEQYF.

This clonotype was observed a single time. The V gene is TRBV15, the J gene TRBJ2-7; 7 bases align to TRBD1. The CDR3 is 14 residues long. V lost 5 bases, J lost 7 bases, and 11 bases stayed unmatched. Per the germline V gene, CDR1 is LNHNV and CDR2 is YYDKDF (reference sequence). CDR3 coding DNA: TGTGCCACCAGCTCAGACAGGGACCTGGGGGAGCAGTACTTC. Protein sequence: CATSSDRDLGEQYF.

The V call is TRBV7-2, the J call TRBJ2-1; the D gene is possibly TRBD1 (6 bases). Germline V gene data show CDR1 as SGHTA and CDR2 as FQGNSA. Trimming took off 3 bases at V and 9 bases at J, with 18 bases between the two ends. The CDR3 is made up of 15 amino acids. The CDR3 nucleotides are TGTGCCAGCAGCTTCGGGACAAGGCCTATGGGTGAGCAGTTCTTC. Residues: CASSFGTRPMGEQFF.

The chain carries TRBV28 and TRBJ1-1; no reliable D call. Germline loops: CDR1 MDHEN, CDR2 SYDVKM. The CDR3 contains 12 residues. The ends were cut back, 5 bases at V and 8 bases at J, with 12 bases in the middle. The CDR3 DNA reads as TGTGCCAGCAGTCCCAACCGGGAGGAAGCTTTCTTT. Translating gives CASSPNREEAFF.

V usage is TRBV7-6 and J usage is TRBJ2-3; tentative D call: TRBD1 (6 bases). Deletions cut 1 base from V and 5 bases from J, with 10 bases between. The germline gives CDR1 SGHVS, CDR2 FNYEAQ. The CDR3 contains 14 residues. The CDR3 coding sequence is TGTGCCAGCAGCTTAGTGGCAGGGGTAGATACGCAGTATTTT. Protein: CASSLVAGVDTQYF.

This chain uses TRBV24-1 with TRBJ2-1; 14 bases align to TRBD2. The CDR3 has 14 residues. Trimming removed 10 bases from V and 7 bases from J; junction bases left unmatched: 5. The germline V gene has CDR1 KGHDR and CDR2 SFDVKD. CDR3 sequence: CATAGTSGRNEQFF. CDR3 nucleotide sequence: TGTGCCACAGCCGGGACTAGCGGGAGAAATGAGCAGTTCTTC.

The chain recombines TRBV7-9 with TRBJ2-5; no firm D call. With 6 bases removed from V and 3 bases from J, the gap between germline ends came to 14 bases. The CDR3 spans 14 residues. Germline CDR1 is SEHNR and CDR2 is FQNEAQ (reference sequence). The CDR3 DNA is TGTGCCAGCAGGTTATCGGACGAAAAAGAGACCCAGTACTTC. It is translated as CASRLSDEKETQYF.

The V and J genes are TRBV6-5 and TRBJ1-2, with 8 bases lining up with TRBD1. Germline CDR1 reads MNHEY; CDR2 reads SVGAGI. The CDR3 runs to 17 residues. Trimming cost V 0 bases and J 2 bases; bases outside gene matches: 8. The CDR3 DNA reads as TGTGCCAGCAGTTACTCGATAGCAGGGGGCCTAAACTATGGCTACACCTTC. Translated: CASSYSIAGGLNYGYTF.

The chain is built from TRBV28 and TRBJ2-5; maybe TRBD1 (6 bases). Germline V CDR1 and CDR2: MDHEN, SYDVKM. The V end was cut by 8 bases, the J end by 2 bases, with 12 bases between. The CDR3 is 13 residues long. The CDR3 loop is CASGGQKQETQYF. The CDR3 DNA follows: TGTGCCAGCGGCGGACAGAAACAAGAGACCCAGTACTTC.

This CDR3 reads CSSGLYTF. The CDR3 DNA reads as TGCAGCTCGGGGTTGTACACCTTC. V gene TRBV29-1 combines with J gene TRBJ1-2; D gene uncertain. The germline V gene encodes CDR1 SQVTM and CDR2 ANQGSEA. The CDR3 totals 8 residues. V was shortened by 8 bases and J by 11 bases, with 9 bases between the two germline ends.

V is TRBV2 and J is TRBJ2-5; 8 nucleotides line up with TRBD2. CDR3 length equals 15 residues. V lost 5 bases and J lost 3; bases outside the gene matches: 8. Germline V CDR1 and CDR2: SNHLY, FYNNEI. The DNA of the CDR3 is TGTGCCAGCAGTTACCTAGCGGGCCGGGAAGAGACCCAGTACTTC. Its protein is CASSYLAGREETQYF.

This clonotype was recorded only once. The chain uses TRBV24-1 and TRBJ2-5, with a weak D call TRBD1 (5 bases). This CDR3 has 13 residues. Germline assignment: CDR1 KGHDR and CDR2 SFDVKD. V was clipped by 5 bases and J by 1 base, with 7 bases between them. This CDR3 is CATSAGSQETQYF. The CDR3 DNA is TGTGCCACCAGTGCAGGGTCCCAAGAGACCCAGTACTTC.

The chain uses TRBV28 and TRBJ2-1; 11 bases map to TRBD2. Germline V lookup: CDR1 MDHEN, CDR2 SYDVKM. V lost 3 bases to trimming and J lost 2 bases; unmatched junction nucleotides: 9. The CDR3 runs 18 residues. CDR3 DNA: TGTGCCAGCAGTTTTAATTTCCTAGCGGGAGGAACCTACAATGAGCAGTTCTTC. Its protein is CASSFNFLAGGTYNEQFF.

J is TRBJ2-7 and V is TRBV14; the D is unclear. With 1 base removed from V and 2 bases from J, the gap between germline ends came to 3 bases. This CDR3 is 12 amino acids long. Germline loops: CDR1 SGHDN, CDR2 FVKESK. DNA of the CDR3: TGTGCCAGCAGCCAAGTCCCCTACGAGCAGTACTTC. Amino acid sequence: CASSQVPYEQYF.

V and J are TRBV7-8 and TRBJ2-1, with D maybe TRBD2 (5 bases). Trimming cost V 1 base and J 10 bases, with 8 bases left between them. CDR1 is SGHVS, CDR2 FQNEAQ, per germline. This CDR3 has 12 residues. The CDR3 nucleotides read TGTGCCAGCAGCTTAGGGAGGATCGAGCAGTTCTTC. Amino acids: CASSLGRIEQFF. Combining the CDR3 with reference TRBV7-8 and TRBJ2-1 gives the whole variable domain GAGVSQSPRYKVAKRGQDVALRCDPISGHVSLFWYQQALGQGPEFLTYFQNEAQLDKSGLPSDRFFAERPEGSVSTLKIQRTQQEDSAVYLCASSLGRIEQFFGPGTRLTVL.

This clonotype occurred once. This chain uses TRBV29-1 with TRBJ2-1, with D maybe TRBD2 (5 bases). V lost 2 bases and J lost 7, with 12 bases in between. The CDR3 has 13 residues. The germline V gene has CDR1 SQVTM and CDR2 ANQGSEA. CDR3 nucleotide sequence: TGCAGCGTTGAATCGTCGACGGGGAATGAGCAGTTCTTC. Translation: CSVESSTGNEQFF.

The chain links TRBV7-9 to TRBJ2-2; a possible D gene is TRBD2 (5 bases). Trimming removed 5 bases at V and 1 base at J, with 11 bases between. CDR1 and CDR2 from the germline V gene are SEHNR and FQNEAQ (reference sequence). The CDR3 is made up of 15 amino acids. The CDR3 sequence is CASSPRGQNTGELFF. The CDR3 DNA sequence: TGTGCCAGCAGCCCCCGAGGGCAGAACACCGGGGAGCTGTTTTTT.

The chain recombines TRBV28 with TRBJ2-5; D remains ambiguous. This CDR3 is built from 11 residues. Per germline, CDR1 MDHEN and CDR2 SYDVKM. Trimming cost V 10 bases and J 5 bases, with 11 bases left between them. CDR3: CATQDGETQYF. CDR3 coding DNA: TGTGCCACCCAAGATGGGGAGACCCAGTACTTC. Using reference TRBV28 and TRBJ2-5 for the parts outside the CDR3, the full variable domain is DVKVTQSSRYLVKRTGEKVFLECVQDMDHENMFWYRQDPGLGLRLIYFSYDVKMKEKGDIPEGYSVSREKKERFSLILESASTNQTSMYLCATQDGETQYFGPGTRLLVL.

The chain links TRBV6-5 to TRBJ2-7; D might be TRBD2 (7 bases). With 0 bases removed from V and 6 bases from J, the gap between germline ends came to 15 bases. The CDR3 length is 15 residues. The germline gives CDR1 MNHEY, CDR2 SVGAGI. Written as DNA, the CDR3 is TGTGCCAGCAGTTACTCGGGGACACCGGGAGGCGAGCAGTACTTC. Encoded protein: CASSYSGTPGGEQYF.

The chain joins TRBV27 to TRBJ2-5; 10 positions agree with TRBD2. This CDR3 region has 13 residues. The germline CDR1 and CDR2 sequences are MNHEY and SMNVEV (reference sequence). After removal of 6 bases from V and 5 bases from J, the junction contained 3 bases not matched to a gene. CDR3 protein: CASRQGLAETQYF. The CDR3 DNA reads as TGTGCCAGCAGGCAGGGACTAGCGGAGACCCAGTACTTC.

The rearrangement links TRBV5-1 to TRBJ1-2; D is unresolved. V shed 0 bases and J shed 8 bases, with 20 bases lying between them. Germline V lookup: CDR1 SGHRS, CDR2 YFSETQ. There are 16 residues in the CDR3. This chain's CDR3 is CASSLDAGSLHLGYTF. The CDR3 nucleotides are TGCGCCAGCAGCTTGGATGCTGGCAGCCTACACCTGGGCTACACCTTC. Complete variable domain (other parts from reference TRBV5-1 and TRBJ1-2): KAGVTQTPRYLIKTRGQQVTLSCSPISGHRSVSWYQQTPGQGLQFLFEYFSETQRNKGNFPGRFSGRQFSNSRSEMNVSTLELGDSALYLCASSLDAGSLHLGYTFGSGTRLTVV.

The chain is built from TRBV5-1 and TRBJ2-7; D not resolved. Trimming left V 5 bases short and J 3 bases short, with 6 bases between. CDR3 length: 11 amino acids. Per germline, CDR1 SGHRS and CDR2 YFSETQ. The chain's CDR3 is CASRLSYEQYF. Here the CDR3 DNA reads TGCGCCAGCAGGCTCAGCTACGAGCAGTACTTC.

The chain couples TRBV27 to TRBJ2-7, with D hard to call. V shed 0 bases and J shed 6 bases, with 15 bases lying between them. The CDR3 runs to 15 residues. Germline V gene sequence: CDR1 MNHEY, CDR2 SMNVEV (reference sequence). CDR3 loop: CASSLSLGIGFEQYF. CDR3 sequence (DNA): TGTGCCAGCAGTTTATCGCTGGGGATTGGGTTCGAGCAGTACTTC.

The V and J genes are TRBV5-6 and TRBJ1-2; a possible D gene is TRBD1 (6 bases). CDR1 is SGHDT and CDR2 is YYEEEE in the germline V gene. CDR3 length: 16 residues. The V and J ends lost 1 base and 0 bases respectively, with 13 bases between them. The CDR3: CASSLIRGDPNYGYTF. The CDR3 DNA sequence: TGTGCCAGCAGCTTGATCAGGGGAGATCCTAACTATGGCTACACCTTC.

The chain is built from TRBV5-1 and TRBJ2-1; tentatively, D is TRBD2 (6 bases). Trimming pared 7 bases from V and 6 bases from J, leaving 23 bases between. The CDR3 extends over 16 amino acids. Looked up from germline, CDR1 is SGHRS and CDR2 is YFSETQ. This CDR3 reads CASPPSGERGSNEQFF. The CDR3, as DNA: TGCGCCAGCCCCCCGTCGGGGGAGCGAGGTAGCAATGAGCAGTTCTTC.